This entry features one T cell receptor (beta chain) sequence. These data belong to a study of blood T cell repertoires in COVID-19. V was clipped by 1 base and J by 8 bases; unmatched bases: 3. Germline loops: CDR1 LNHDA, CDR2 SQIVND (reference sequence). The CDR3 sequence is 15 residues long. Original analysis: Estimates of nucleated cell counts were drawn from the amplification of reference gene primers. Generated by immunoSEQ multiplex PCR, the TCRdb table keeps only in-frame clones and is missing some. That table is the source of V, J and clone size, and D and trimming were worked out from the DNA. This sample has 100,000 to 150,000 clones; about 81% occur once, and the top ten carry roughly 17%.

V is TRBV19 and J is TRBJ1-4, with 11 bases aligning to TRBD1. Sequenced input: peripheral blood. The origin of this receptor is a woman older than 75 with acute or convalescent COVID-19. CDR3 nucleotide sequence: TGTGCCAGTAGTATAGCAAGGACAGGGGGCGAAAAACTGTTTTTT. This translates into CASSIARTGGEKLFF.